Following are 25 T cell receptor beta chains from one sample sequenced in a study of shared clonotypes between healthy human individuals (dated by TCRdb to the early 2020s). The receptor library was made with the immunoSEQ multiplex PCR assay. TCRdb took over this immuneACCESS table, retaining in-frame rearrangements with V and J assigned. Such tables are incomplete; in checked studies, under half of the missing clones stem from an unresolved V gene, and the remainder is unexplained. The sample table shows 1.4 million or so clones, and around 98.5% are seen once. Together, the top ten hold roughly 0.35% of the sample. The sample was naive CD4+ T cells sorted from blood. What the cell subset or site label conveys for this sample: CD45RA+ positively selected. The receptors shown here come from a man aged 25-45 years in good health.

J is TRBJ1-1 and V is TRBV6-6, with a weak D call TRBD1 (5 bases). This CDR3 contains 15 residues. Trimming pared 4 bases from V and 4 bases from J, leaving 16 bases between. Germline V gives CDR1 MNHNY, CDR2 SVGAGI (reference sequence). CDR3 protein: CASSLDRRGPTEAFF. In DNA form, the CDR3 reads TGTGCCAGCAGTTTGGACCGACGGGGCCCCACTGAAGCTTTCTTT.

This chain links TRBV6-6 with TRBJ1-5; D unresolved. CDR1 is MNHNY, CDR2 SVGAGI, per germline (reference sequence). V lost 4 bases and J 2 bases, leaving 15 bases between the germline ends. The CDR3 length is 16 residues. The CDR3 DNA follows: TGTGCCAGCAGTTTCCGGGTCCTCTGGGGCAATCAGCCCCAGCATTTT. Translating gives CASSFRVLWGNQPQHF.

The chain carries TRBV6-5 and TRBJ2-7, with 9 bases matching TRBD2. CDR3 length equals 16 residues. Germline CDR1 and CDR2: MNHEY and SVGAGI. V lost 4 bases to trimming and J lost 4 bases; unmatched junction nucleotides: 11. CDR3 region: CASSSRRGGSFYEQYF. DNA of the CDR3: TGTGCCAGCAGTTCGCGGCGGGGGGGTAGCTTTTACGAGCAGTACTTC.

The chain uses TRBV7-9 and TRBJ2-5, with no clear D. Germline-derived CDR1 and CDR2 are SEHNR and FQNEAQ (reference sequence). This CDR3 comprises 16 residues. V gave up 1 base and J gave up 5 bases, with 17 bases separating them. The CDR3 bases are TGTGCCAGCAGCTTAGGAACTGTCCTTTATGGCGAGACCCAGTACTTC. Protein: CASSLGTVLYGETQYF. Combining the CDR3 with reference TRBV7-9 and TRBJ2-5 gives the whole variable domain DTGVSQNPRHKITKRGQNVTFRCDPISEHNRLYWYRQTLGQGPEFLTYFQNEAQLEKSRLLSDRFSAERPKGSFSTLEIQRTEQGDSAMYLCASSLGTVLYGETQYFGPGTRLLVL.

The chain has TRBV29-1 and TRBJ2-5; D is unclear. Trimming stripped 1 base from V and 5 bases from J, with 14 bases between. CDR3 length: 14 residues. The V gene's germline CDR1 is SQVTM and CDR2 ANQGSEA. Here the CDR3 reads CSVEGRPTEETQYF. Written as DNA, the CDR3 is TGCAGCGTTGAAGGCCGACCTACTGAGGAGACCCAGTACTTC.

The chain employs TRBV25-1 and TRBJ1-4; 7 bases are shared with TRBD1. V lost 3 bases and J lost 5; bases outside the gene matches: 3. The CDR3 length is 14 residues. Per germline, CDR1 MGHDK and CDR2 SYGVNS. The CDR3 coding sequence is TGTGCCAGCAGTGAGCGGGACAGAAATGAAAAACTGTTTTTT. It yields the protein CASSERDRNEKLFF.

CDR3 sequence: CAISARTGTLYEQYF. The CDR3 DNA reads as TGTGCCATCAGTGCCCGGACAGGGACCCTCTACGAGCAGTACTTC. The rearrangement links TRBV10-3 to TRBJ2-7; TRBD1 matches at 8 bases. Germline CDR1 reads ENHRY; CDR2 reads SYGVKD. The V gene end was trimmed by 4 bases and the J gene end by 3 bases; junction bases not matched to a gene: 8. The CDR3 length is 15 residues.

The DNA for the CDR3 is TGCGCCAGCAGTCTGGACAGGGGGGTATCTGGGGCCAACGTCCTGACTTTC. It codes for CASSLDRGVSGANVLTF. The chain is built from TRBV10-2 and TRBJ2-6; TRBD1 agrees at 10 bases. J lost 1 base, V lost 5 bases, and 5 bases had no gene match. CDR1 WSHSY and CDR2 SAAADI come from the germline V gene. The CDR3 has 17 amino acids.

This rearrangement joins TRBV10-3 to TRBJ2-1, with 13 bases aligning to TRBD2. The length of the CDR3 is 16 residues. Trimming took 6 bases from V and 6 from J; bases not matched to a gene: 8. Germline values: CDR1 ENHRY, CDR2 SYGVKD. CDR3: CAISRTSGSSVNEQFF. CDR3 nucleotides: TGTGCCATCAGCCGGACTAGCGGGAGTTCGGTCAATGAGCAGTTCTTC.

The chain is built from TRBV6-6 and TRBJ2-3, with 8 bases that match TRBD2. The CDR3 covers 15 residues. V shed 2 bases, J shed 2 bases, and the junction held 3 bases outside the gene matches. CDR1 is MNHNY, CDR2 SVGAGI, per germline (reference sequence). Here the CDR3 reads CASSYREGPTDTQYF. The CDR3, as DNA: TGTGCCAGCAGTTACCGGGAGGGCCCCACAGATACGCAGTATTTT.

This chain joins TRBV2 and TRBJ2-3; D is unresolved. CDR1 and CDR2 from the germline V gene are SNHLY and FYNNEI. The V end lost 2 bases, the J end lost 3 bases, and 9 bases lay between the germline ends. The CDR3 length is 14 residues. CDR3 amino acids: CASSEKLRTDTQYF. As DNA, the CDR3 is TGTGCCAGCAGTGAAAAATTGCGGACAGATACGCAGTATTTT.

The rearrangement joins TRBV5-5 to TRBJ1-5; D unclear. V was pared by 1 base and J by 0 bases, with 8 bases between. The CDR3 has 15 residues. Germline V gene lookup returns CDR1 SGHKS and CDR2 YYEKEE (reference sequence). The CDR3 nucleotides read TGTGCCAGCAGCTTGTTGGGTACTAGCAATCAGCCCCAGCATTTT. Its protein is CASSLLGTSNQPQHF.

V is TRBV7-8 and J is TRBJ2-1; D gene unclear. The CDR3 sequence is 14 residues long. Trimming took off 5 bases at V and 6 bases at J, with 14 bases between the two ends. Germline CDR1 reads SGHVS; CDR2 reads FQNEAQ. The CDR3 DNA follows: TGTGCCAGCAGCCCAGCCCCTATGGCCAATGAGCAGTTCTTC. Translated: CASSPAPMANEQFF. Complete variable domain (other parts from reference TRBV7-8 and TRBJ2-1): GAGVSQSPRYKVAKRGQDVALRCDPISGHVSLFWYQQALGQGPEFLTYFQNEAQLDKSGLPSDRFFAERPEGSVSTLKIQRTQQEDSAVYLCASSPAPMANEQFFGPGTRLTVL.

The genes are TRBV27 and TRBJ2-7, with D perhaps TRBD1 (5 bases). The length of the CDR3 is 14 residues. Deletions cut 2 bases from V and 3 bases from J, with 11 bases between. The germline V gene has CDR1 MNHEY and CDR2 SMNVEV (reference sequence). Written as DNA, the CDR3 is TGTGCCAGCAGTTTAATCAGGGCCAGCTACGAGCAGTACTTC. Protein: CASSLIRASYEQYF.

The chain is built from TRBV18 and TRBJ2-2; 11 nucleotides align to TRBD2. CDR1 KGHSH and CDR2 LQKENI come from the germline V gene. V was pared by 4 bases and J by 3 bases, with 1 base of the junction left unmatched. The CDR3 contains 15 residues. The CDR3 loop reads CASSRLAGYTGELFF. The DNA of the CDR3 is TGTGCCAGCTCACGACTAGCGGGATACACCGGGGAGCTGTTTTTT.

The chain links TRBV20-1 to TRBJ1-1, with D perhaps TRBD1 (5 bases). This CDR3 region has 10 residues. Trimming cost V 3 bases and J 11 bases, with 10 bases left between them. From germline, CDR1 is DFQATT and CDR2 SNEGSKA (reference sequence). The CDR3 bases are TGCAGTGCTAGTGACAAGGGGGCTTTCTTT. This encodes CSASDKGAFF.

The chain uses TRBV10-3 and TRBJ2-1, with 11 nucleotides matching TRBD2. Germline V gene data show CDR1 as ENHRY and CDR2 as SYGVKD. The V gene end was trimmed by 0 bases and the J gene end by 4 bases; junction bases not matched to a gene: 5. The CDR3 is made up of 17 amino acids. The CDR3 reads CAISESITSGSYNEQFF. The CDR3 nucleotides read TGTGCCATCAGTGAGTCGATTACTAGCGGGAGTTACAATGAGCAGTTCTTC.

The V and J genes are TRBV7-8 and TRBJ2-1; 10 positions agree with TRBD2. The CDR3 spans 19 residues. The J segment lost 8 bases and the V segment lost 6 bases, leaving 22 bases of the junction unmatched. Per the germline V gene, CDR1 is SGHVS and CDR2 is FQNEAQ. The CDR3 DNA is TGTGCCAGCAGTCGACGAGGACTAGCGGCTAGGCCGGGATGGGATGAGCAGTTCTTC. Protein product: CASSRRGLAARPGWDEQFF.

V and J are TRBV15 and TRBJ2-5; D gene ambiguous. V lost 3 bases, J lost 2 bases, and 16 bases lay in between. Per germline, CDR1 LNHNV and CDR2 YYDKDF (reference sequence). This CDR3 has 16 amino acids. CDR3 protein: CATSSHPQVSQETQYF. DNA of the CDR3: TGTGCCACCAGCAGCCACCCCCAGGTCTCGCAAGAGACCCAGTACTTC.

The chain joins TRBV7-6 to TRBJ2-1; D is possibly TRBD2 (6 bases). Trimming removed 4 bases at V and 6 bases at J, with 16 bases between. This CDR3 spans 15 amino acids. Germline lookup yields CDR1 SGHVS and CDR2 FNYEAQ. The CDR3 loop is CASSSADLEGNEQFF. The DNA for the CDR3 is TGTGCCAGCAGCTCCGCCGATTTGGAGGGCAATGAGCAGTTCTTC. Full variable domain (remainder filled in from reference TRBV7-6 and TRBJ2-1): GAGVSQSPRYKVTKRGQDVALRCDPISGHVSLYWYRQALGQGPEFLTYFNYEAQQDKSGLPNDRFSAERPEGSISTLTIQRTEQRDSAMYRCASSSADLEGNEQFFGPGTRLTVL.

The CDR3, as DNA: TGTGCCAGCAGCTTCGCCTGGGAGGCCCAATGGGATACGCAGTATTTT. Translated, it gives CASSFAWEAQWDTQYF. The chain links TRBV7-9 to TRBJ2-3, with D maybe TRBD2 (6 bases). CDR1 and CDR2 (germline): SEHNR, FQNEAQ (reference sequence). Trimming cost V 3 bases and J 6 bases, with 19 bases left between them. The CDR3 contains 16 residues.

J is TRBJ1-1 and V is TRBV29-1; TRBD1 agrees at 7 bases. V gave up 2 bases and J gave up 5 bases; unmatched junction bases: 8. Germline CDR1 SQVTM, CDR2 ANQGSEA. This CDR3 is built from 14 residues. The CDR3 DNA follows: TGCAGCGTTGAATCGACAGGGTTCAGGACTGAAGCTTTCTTT. It specifies CSVESTGFRTEAFF.

The chain recombines TRBV12-5 with TRBJ2-3; D perhaps matches TRBD2 (5 bases). The germline V gene encodes CDR1 LGHNT and CDR2 FRNRAP. The length of the CDR3 is 12 residues. V shed 7 bases and J shed 3 bases, with 8 bases lying between them. The CDR3: CASAPGTDTQYF. The CDR3 DNA sequence: TGTGCTAGTGCCCCGGGGACAGATACGCAGTATTTT.

This chain links TRBV7-3 with TRBJ1-1; no definite D call. This CDR3 is built from 16 residues. CDR1 is SGHTA and CDR2 is FQGTGA in the germline V gene. Between the trimmed V and J ends, which lost 2 bases and 0 bases, there was a span of 13 bases. CDR3 in DNA: TGTGCCAGCAGCTTAGCGGTCACTAACCTGAACACTGAAGCTTTCTTT. Amino acid sequence: CASSLAVTNLNTEAFF.

The chain combines TRBV7-6 with TRBJ1-3; possible D gene TRBD1, 6 bases. Between the trimmed V and J ends, which lost 6 bases and 4 bases, there was a span of 16 bases. Per the germline V gene, CDR1 is SGHVS and CDR2 is FNYEAQ. The CDR3 runs to 15 residues. The CDR3: CASRQGGGDGNTIYF. As DNA, the CDR3 is TGTGCCAGCAGACAAGGGGGGGGCGACGGAAACACCATATATTTT.